This TCR beta chain was sequenced during a study of blood T cell repertoires in COVID-19. Clones were read by immunoSEQ multiplex PCR, and TCRdb kept only the in-frame ones, dropping some. The profile covers fewer than 85,000 clones, with 74% appearing a single time and just over 2.5% taken by the ten largest. Germline trimming cut 5 bases from V and 7 bases from J; bases unmatched to any gene: 11. Germline V gene data show CDR1 as SGHVS and CDR2 as FQNEAQ. The CDR3 has 17 amino acids. Sequencing was carried out using peripheral blood. This chain uses TRBV7-8 with TRBJ2-2; 12 bases align to TRBD2. This TCR was sampled from a human donor with acute or convalescent COVID-19. The donor label of this sample is uncertain. CDR3 nucleotides: TGTGCCAGCAGCCGCGCCACTAGCGGGAGGATTGGCGGGGAGCTGTTTTTT. This gives the protein CASSRATSGRIGGELFF.